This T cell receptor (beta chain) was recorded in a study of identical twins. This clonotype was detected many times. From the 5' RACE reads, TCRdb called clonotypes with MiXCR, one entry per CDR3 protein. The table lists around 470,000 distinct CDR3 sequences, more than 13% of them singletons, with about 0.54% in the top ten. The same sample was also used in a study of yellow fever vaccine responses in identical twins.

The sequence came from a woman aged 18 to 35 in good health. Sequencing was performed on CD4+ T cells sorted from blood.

CDR3 sequence reads: CASSLDRSAYNEQFF. Here the CDR3 DNA reads TGTGCCAGCAGTCTCGATAGGAGCGCCTACAATGAGCAGTTCTTC. The V and J genes are TRBV12-3 or TRBV12-4 and TRBJ2-1, with D unresolved. The CDR3 has 15 amino acids. The germline V and J ends were trimmed by 5 bases and 2 bases, with 13 bases remaining between them.